These 17 T cell receptor beta chains were sequenced from one sample in a study of tumor-infiltrating lymphocytes in glioblastoma multiforme. TCRB libraries came from RNA via three nested multiplex PCR rounds. TCRdb recomputed calls from the multiplex PCR reads with MiXCR, one row per CDR3 protein. The sample lists about 32,000 distinct CDR3 sequences, 50% to 75% occurring once. Material: brain tumor tissue. These receptors originate from a male donor with glioblastoma.

Regarding this clonotype: At one boundary the junction diverges from the germline segment, which might be a read error. The chain has TRBV30 and TRBJ1-5; D remains ambiguous. CDR3 length: 12 residues. Germline V gene sequence: CDR1 GTSNPN, CDR2 SVGIG (reference sequence). CDR3 nucleotide sequence: TGTGCATGGAGTGAGGGTAATCAGCCCCAGCATTTT. Protein sequence: CAWSEGNQPQHF.

This clonotype appeared many times. This sequence joins TRBV30 and TRBJ2-2; maybe TRBD1 (7 bases). V was trimmed by 3 bases and J by 3 bases, leaving 23 bases between them. Germline V lookup: CDR1 GTSNPN, CDR2 SVGIG (reference sequence). The CDR3 has 18 amino acids. CDR3 sequence (DNA): TGTGCCTGGAGCGGTCACAGGGGATCAATAGCGGACACCGGGGAGCTGTTTTTT. It specifies CAWSGHRGSIADTGELFF.

Notes on this clonotype: Given the absence of the conserved phenylalanine or tryptophan at the CDR3 end, a read error is likely. The chain recombines TRBV6-1 with TRBJ2-5, with TRBD1 matching 8 bases. Germline loops: CDR1 MNHNS, CDR2 SASEGT. V was pared by 4 bases and J by 9 bases, with 10 bases of the junction left unmatched. This CDR3 spans 14 amino acids. The CDR3 region is CASSGQGLTGAQYL. As DNA, the CDR3 is TGTGCCAGCAGTGGACAGGGGCTGACAGGGGCCCAGTACCTC.

This clonotype was observed at least ten times. CDR3 DNA: TGTGCCAGCAGTCCCGGGCAGGGGGACACCGGGGAGCTGTTTTTT. This sequence encodes CASSPGQGDTGELFF. The genes are TRBV6-2 or TRBV6-3 and TRBJ2-2; 7 positions match TRBD1. The CDR3 spans 15 residues. With 5 bases clipped from V and 3 bases from J, the junction kept 6 bases outside the gene matches. Germline loops: CDR1 MNHEY, CDR2 SVGEGT.

In its sample, this clonotype is medium-sized. The gene calls are TRBV20-1 and TRBJ1-1; 8 bases align to TRBD1. V was pared by 2 bases and J by 6 bases, with 8 bases of the junction left unmatched. This CDR3 region has 14 residues. Per the germline V gene, CDR1 is DFQATT and CDR2 is SNEGSKA (reference sequence). The CDR3, as DNA: TGCAGTGCTAGAAACCCACAGGGGGGACCTGAAGCTTTCTTT. Protein sequence: CSARNPQGGPEAFF.

This clonotype was found once. The J gene is TRBJ2-1, the V gene TRBV6-2 or TRBV6-3; 9 bases fit TRBD2. This CDR3 spans 14 amino acids. Germline V gives CDR1 MNHEY, CDR2 SVGEGT. Unmatched junction bases numbered 4, after V lost 5 bases and J lost 5 bases. The CDR3 sequence: CASSQSGRHNEQFF. CDR3 sequence (DNA): TGTGCCAGCAGTCAGAGCGGGAGGCACAATGAGCAGTTCTTC.

The chain carries TRBV29-1 and TRBJ2-2; 8 bases map to TRBD1. Germline V gives CDR1 SQVTM, CDR2 ANQGSEA. Trimming took 5 bases from V and 5 from J; bases not matched to a gene: 1. The CDR3 covers 12 residues. The CDR3 reads CSVTGGTGELFF. Written as DNA, the CDR3 is TGCAGCGTTACAGGGGGTACCGGGGAGCTGTTTTTT.

This clonotype was observed a single time. Because it lacks the conserved phenylalanine or tryptophan at the end, this CDR3 is likely a read error. This chain connects TRBV4-2 to TRBJ2-4; the D gene is possibly TRBD2 (6 bases). CDR3 size: 17 residues. Trimming pared 0 bases from V and 1 base from J, leaving 13 bases between. Germline CDR1 is LGHNA and CDR2 is YNFKEQ. The DNA of the CDR3 is TGTGCCAGCAGCCAAGACGGGGCGAGCGGGGCCAAAAACATTCAGTACCTC. Amino acid sequence: CASSQDGASGAKNIQYL.

With regard to this clonotype: This may be a read error, as it is one base from a much larger clone. This chain joins TRBV11-2 and TRBJ2-7, with 7 bases lining up with TRBD1. The CDR3 runs 15 residues. V dropped 1 base and J dropped 9; count of bases not matched to a gene: 12. Germline CDR1 reads SGHAT; CDR2 reads FQNNGV. For the CDR3, the DNA is TGTGCCAGCAGCTTAGGACAGGGAACCGTCCGCGGGCAGTACTTC. It codes for CASSLGQGTVRGQYF. The whole variable domain, filled in from reference TRBV11-2 and TRBJ2-7, reads EAGVAQSPRYKIIEKRQSVAFWCNPISGHATLYWYQQILGQGPKLLIQFQNNGVVDDSQLPKDRFSAERLKGVDSTLKIQPAKLEDSAVYLCASSLGQGTVRGQYFGPGTRLTVT.

On this clonotype: Without the conserved terminal phenylalanine or tryptophan, this CDR3 likely stems from a read error. This chain connects TRBV29-1 to TRBJ2-7; the D gene is possibly TRBD1 (5 bases). Germline CDR1 and CDR2: SQVTM and ANQGSEA. CDR3 length: 12 residues. This chain's CDR3 is CNALDSSYEQYY. The DNA of the CDR3 is TGCAACGCGCTCGACAGCTCCTACGAGCAGTACTAC.

The rearrangement joins TRBV12-3 or TRBV12-4 to TRBJ2-5; D is possibly TRBD2 (5 bases). The CDR3 covers 14 residues. With 2 bases removed from V and 6 bases from J, the gap between germline ends came to 13 bases. The CDR3, as DNA: TGTGCCAGCAGTTTAAGTTATGCCGGGAAGACCCAGTACTTC. This codes for CASSLSYAGKTQYF.

As concerns this clonotype: An end of the junction does not agree with germline; a read error may underlie this. The chain combines TRBV29-1 with TRBJ2-1, with D uncertain. The CDR3 length is 13 residues. CDR1 and CDR2 from the germline V gene are SQVTM and ANQGSEA. CDR3 coding DNA: TGCAACGTTGCGAGTACCTATCGGAGTGAGCACTTCTTC. It yields the protein CNVASTYRSEHFF.

The chain joins TRBV20-1 to TRBJ1-2; D ambiguous. Trimming removed 3 bases from V and 5 bases from J, with 7 bases in between. The germline V gene encodes CDR1 DFQATT and CDR2 SNEGSKA (reference sequence). The CDR3 has 11 residues. The chain's CDR3 is CSASGGYGYTF. The CDR3 DNA reads TGCAGTGCTAGTGGAGGGTATGGCTACACCTTC.

To note about this clonotype: The junction departs from the called germline gene at one end, perhaps through a read error. The chain employs TRBV6-1 and TRBJ2-2; 10 nucleotides agree with TRBD1. The CDR3 loop spans 17 amino acids. Germline CDR1 MNHNS, CDR2 SASEGT. CDR3 DNA sequence: TGTGCCAGGAAAGAGACCCGGGACAGGGGATTATCCGGGGAGCCGTTTTTT. Amino acid sequence: CARKETRDRGLSGEPFF.

There are many counts of this clonotype. The rearrangement joins TRBV20-1 to TRBJ1-4; 7 nucleotides align to TRBD1. Trimming at V came to 3 bases and at J to 6 bases, leaving 7 bases not matched to a gene. Per the germline V gene, CDR1 is DFQATT and CDR2 is SNEGSKA (reference sequence). The CDR3 extends over 14 amino acids. For the CDR3, the DNA is TGCAGTGCTAGTAACACAGGGGTGGATGAAAAACTGTTTTTT. Residues: CSASNTGVDEKLFF.

The CDR3 loop reads CSVADIRFTDTQYF. In DNA form, the CDR3 reads TGCAGCGTCGCAGATATAAGGTTCACAGATACGCAGTATTTT. The chain has TRBV29-1 and TRBJ2-3; D remains unclear. CDR3 length: 14 amino acids. V gave up 6 bases and J gave up 2 bases, with 15 bases separating them. Germline loops: CDR1 SQVTM, CDR2 ANQGSEA.

This clonotype is medium-sized by share. The genes are TRBV11-1 and TRBJ2-7, with D perhaps TRBD2 (6 bases). The CDR3 covers 14 residues. V lost 5 bases and J 4 bases, leaving 15 bases between the germline ends. Germline V gene data show CDR1 as SGHAT and CDR2 as FQDESV (reference sequence). Here the CDR3 DNA reads TGTGCCAGCAGCCTCGTGGGGGGTAATTACGAGCAGTACTTC. Its protein is CASSLVGGNYEQYF.